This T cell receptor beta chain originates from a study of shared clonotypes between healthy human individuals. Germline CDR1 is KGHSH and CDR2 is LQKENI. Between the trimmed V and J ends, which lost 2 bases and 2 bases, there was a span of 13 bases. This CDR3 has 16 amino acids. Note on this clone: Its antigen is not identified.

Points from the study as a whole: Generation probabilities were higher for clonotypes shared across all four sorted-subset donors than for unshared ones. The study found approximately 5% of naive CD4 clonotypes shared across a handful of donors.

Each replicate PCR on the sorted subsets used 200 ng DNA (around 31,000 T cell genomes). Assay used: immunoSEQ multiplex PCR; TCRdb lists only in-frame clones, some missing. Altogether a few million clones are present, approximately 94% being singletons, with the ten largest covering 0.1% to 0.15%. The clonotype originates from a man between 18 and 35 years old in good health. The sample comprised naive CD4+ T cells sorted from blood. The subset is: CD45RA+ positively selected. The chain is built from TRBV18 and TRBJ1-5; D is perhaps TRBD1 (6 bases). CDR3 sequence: CASSPKEGGGNQPQHF. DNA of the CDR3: TGTGCCAGCTCACCAAAGGAGGGGGGAGGCAATCAGCCCCAGCATTTT. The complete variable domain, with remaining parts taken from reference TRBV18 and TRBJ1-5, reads NAGVMQNPRHLVRRRGQEARLRCSPMKGHSHVYWYRQLPEEGLKFMVYLQKENIIDESGMPKERFSAEFPKEGPSILRIQQVVRGDSAAYFCASSPKEGGGNQPQHFGDGTRLSIL.